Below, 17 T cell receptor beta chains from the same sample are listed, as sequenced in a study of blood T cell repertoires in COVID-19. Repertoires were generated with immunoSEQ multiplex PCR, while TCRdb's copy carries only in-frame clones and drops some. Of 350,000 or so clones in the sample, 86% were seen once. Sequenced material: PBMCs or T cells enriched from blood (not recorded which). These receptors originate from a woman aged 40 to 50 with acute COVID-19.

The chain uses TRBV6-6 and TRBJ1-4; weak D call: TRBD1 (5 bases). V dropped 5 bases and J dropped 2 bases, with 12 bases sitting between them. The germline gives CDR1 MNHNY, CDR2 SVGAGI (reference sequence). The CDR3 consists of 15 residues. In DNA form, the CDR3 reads TGTGCCAGCAGTGACGCAGGGCGGACTAATGAAAAACTGTTTTTT. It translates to CASSDAGRTNEKLFF.

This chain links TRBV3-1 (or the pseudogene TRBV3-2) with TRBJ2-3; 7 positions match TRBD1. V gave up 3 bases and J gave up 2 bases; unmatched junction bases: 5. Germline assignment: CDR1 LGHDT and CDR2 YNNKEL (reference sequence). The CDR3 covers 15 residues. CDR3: CASSQPQGITDTQYF. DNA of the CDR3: TGTGCCAGCAGCCAGCCACAGGGGATCACAGATACGCAGTATTTT.

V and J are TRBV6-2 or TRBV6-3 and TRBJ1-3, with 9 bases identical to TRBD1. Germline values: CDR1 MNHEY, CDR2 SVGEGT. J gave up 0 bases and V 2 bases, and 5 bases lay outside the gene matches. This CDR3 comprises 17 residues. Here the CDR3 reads CASSYAGTGRSGNTIYF. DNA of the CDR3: TGTGCCAGCAGTTACGCCGGGACAGGGCGCTCTGGAAACACCATATATTTT.

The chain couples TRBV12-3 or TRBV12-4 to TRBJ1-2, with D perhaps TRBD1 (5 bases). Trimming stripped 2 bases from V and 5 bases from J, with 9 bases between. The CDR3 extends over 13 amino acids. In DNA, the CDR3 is TGTGCCAGCAGTTTACCGGAGGGGTATGGCTACACCTTC. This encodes CASSLPEGYGYTF.

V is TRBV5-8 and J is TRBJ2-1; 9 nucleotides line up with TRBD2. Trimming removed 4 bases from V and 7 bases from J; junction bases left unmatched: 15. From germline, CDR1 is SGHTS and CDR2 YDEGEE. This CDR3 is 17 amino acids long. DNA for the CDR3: TGTGCCAGCAGCCAATATAAACGTAGCGGGAGCCCGAATGAGCAGTTCTTC. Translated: CASSQYKRSGSPNEQFF. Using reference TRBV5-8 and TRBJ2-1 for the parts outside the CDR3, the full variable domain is EAGVTQSPTHLIKTRGQQATLRCSPISGHTSVYWYQQALGLGLQFLLWYDEGEERNRGNFPPRFSGRQFPNYSSELNVNALELEDSALYLCASSQYKRSGSPNEQFFGPGTRLTVL.

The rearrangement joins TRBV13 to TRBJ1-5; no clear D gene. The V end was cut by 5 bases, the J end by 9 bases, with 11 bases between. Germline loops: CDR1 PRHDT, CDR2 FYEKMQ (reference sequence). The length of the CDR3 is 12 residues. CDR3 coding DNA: TGTGCCAGCAGCGGTATCGGTGGGCCCCAGCATTTT. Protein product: CASSGIGGPQHF.

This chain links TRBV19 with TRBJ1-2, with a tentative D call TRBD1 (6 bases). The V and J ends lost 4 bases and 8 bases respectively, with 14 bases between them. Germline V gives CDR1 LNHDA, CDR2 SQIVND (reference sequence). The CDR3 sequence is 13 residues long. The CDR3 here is CASSTTGQEGYTF. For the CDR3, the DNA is TGTGCCAGTAGTACTACAGGGCAGGAAGGCTACACCTTC.

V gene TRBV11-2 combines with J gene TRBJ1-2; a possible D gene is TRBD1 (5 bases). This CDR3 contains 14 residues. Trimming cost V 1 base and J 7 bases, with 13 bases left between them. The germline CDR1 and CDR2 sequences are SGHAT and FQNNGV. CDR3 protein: CASSLGWGASGYTF. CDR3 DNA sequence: TGTGCCAGCAGCTTAGGGTGGGGCGCGAGTGGCTACACCTTC.

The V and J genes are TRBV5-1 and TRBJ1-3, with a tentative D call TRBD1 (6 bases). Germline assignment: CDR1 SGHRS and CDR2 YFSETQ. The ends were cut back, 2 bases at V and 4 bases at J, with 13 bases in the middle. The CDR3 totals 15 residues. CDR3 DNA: TGCGCCAGCAGCTTAGCAGGGGACGTAGGAAACACCATATATTTT. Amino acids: CASSLAGDVGNTIYF. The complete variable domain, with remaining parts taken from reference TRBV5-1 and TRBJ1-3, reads KAGVTQTPRYLIKTRGQQVTLSCSPISGHRSVSWYQQTPGQGLQFLFEYFSETQRNKGNFPGRFSGRQFSNSRSEMNVSTLELGDSALYLCASSLAGDVGNTIYFGEGSWLTVV.

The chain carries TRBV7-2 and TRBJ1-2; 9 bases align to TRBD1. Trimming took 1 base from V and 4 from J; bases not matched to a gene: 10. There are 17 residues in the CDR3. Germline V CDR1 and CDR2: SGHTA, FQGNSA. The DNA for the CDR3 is TGTGCCAGCAGCTTAGATAGTAGGGGACAGGGTCGCTATGGCTACACCTTC. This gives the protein CASSLDSRGQGRYGYTF.

The CDR3, as DNA: TGTGCCAGCAGTTTCAGGGGGCTTGAGCAAGAGACCCAGTACTTC. Its translation: CASSFRGLEQETQYF. This rearrangement joins TRBV28 to TRBJ2-5, with 8 bases matching TRBD1. Germline trimming cut 3 bases from V and 2 bases from J; bases unmatched to any gene: 5. This CDR3 contains 15 residues. In germline, CDR1 is MDHEN, CDR2 SYDVKM.

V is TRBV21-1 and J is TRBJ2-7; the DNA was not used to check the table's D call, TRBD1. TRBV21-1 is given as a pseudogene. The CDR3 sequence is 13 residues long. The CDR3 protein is CASSKQQGNEQYF. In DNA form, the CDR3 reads TGTGCCAGCAGCAAACAACAGGGTAACGAGCAGTACTTC.

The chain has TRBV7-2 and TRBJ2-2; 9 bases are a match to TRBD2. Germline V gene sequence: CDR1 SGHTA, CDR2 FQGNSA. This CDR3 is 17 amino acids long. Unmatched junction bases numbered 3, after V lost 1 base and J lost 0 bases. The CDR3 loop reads CASSLVQRGANTGELFF. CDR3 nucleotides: TGTGCCAGCAGCTTAGTTCAGCGGGGGGCGAACACCGGGGAGCTGTTTTTT.

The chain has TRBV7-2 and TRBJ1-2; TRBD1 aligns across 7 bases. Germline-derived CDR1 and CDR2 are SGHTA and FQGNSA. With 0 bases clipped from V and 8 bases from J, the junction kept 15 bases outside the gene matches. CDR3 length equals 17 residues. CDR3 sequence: CASSLAYAGGSTRGYTF. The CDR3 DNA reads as TGTGCCAGCAGCTTAGCTTACGCAGGGGGATCAACAAGGGGCTACACCTTC.

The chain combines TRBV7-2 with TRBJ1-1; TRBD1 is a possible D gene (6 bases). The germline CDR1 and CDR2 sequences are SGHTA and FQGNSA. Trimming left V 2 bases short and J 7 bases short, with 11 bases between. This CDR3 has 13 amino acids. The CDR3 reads CASSLSRGGEAFF. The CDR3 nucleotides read TGTGCCAGCAGCTTATCCAGGGGCGGTGAAGCTTTCTTT.

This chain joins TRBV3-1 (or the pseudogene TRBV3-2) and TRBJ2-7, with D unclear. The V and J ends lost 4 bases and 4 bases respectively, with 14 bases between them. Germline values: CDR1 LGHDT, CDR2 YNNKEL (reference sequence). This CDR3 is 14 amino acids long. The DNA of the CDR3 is TGTGCCAGCAGCCTAACTTCGGGTCTTTACGAGCAGTACTTC. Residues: CASSLTSGLYEQYF.

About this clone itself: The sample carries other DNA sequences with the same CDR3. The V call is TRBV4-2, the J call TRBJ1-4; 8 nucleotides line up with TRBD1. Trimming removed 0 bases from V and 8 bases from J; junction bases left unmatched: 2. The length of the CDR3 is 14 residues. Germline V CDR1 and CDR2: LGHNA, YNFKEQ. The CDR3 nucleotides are TGTGCCAGCAGCCAAGACAGGGGGCCCGAAAAACTGTTTTTT. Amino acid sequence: CASSQDRGPEKLFF.